Listed below are T cell receptor beta chains from one sample, sequenced in a study of CD8+CD57+ T cells in acquired aplastic anemia. Via MiXCR, TCRdb re-called the reads, giving one row per CDR3 protein. The data contain 150,000 or so distinct CDR3 sequences, about 45% of them seen just once; the ten biggest clones take up about 1.2%. The specimen sequenced was sorted CD4+, CD8+, or CD8+CD57+ T cells (not recorded which) from PBMCs. Source of these receptors: a human donor with aplastic anemia. Each CDR3 is given with its conserved first and last residue.

v_gene | CDR3aa
TRBV18 | CASSPAGSYEQYF
TRBV7-8 | CASSYSGPETQYF
TRBV7-2 | CASSPASGGTYEQYF
TRBV6-5 | CASSYSVYMPYEQYF
TRBV30 | CAWNVLGIGNSPLHF
TRBV7-3 | CASRPPGLASDTQYF
TRBV20-1 | CSATLSGQGGAFYEQYF
TRBV12-3/TRBV12-4 | CASSFGGINQPQHF
TRBV6-5 | CASSYGPQAHEQYF
TRBV5-4 | CASSLNGGRPDTQYF
TRBV25-1 | CASSESPGAYGYTF
TRBV10-3 | CAISEGGTRGPYEQYF
TRBV29-1 | CSTEEGTGELFF
TRBV20-1 | CSAQRLGFNEKLFF
TRBV10-2 | CASSESLAGGPKYEQYF
TRBV6-1 | CASRILGGGSPLHF
TRBV18 | CASSPNGGSNQPQHF
TRBV24-1 | CARATPRSSTDTQYF
TRBV29-1 | CSVVLDTEAFF
TRBV19 | CASSMTENTEAFF
TRBV11-1 | CASSLTSGGVVTDTQYF
TRBV2 | CASTPSPNQPQHF
TRBV7-8 | CASSLALSGRGEAFF
TRBV7-2 | CASRTTGETGELFF
TRBV4-3 | CASSQGYGEPTEAFF
TRBV7-2 | CASSLTATSEVTGELFF
TRBV20-1 | CSAIPVTSGSSYEQYF
TRBV5-1 | CASSFRGRASDGYTF
TRBV15 | CATSRVGRYNSPLHF
TRBV5-5 | CASNGEQANYNSPLHF
TRBV20-1 | CSATRDGNYGYTF
TRBV10-3 | CASSESTEMGTEAFF